This entry concerns a single T cell receptor (beta chain). The data are from a study of early stage breast cancer tumors. Assay used: immunoSEQ multiplex PCR; TCRdb lists only in-frame clones, some missing. Among fewer than 30,000 clones, roughly 78% were seen once, and the ten largest hold about an eighth. Unmatched junction bases numbered 7, after V lost 7 bases and J lost 7 bases. The CDR3 contains 16 residues. In germline, CDR1 is ENHRY, CDR2 SYGVKD. The sequenced material came from blood. V usage is TRBV10-3 and J usage is TRBJ2-2; TRBD2 matches at 15 bases. The sequence derives from a person aged 55 to 75 with breast cancer. CDR3 DNA sequence: TGTGCCATCAACTTGGGACTAGCGGGAGGTGTCGGGGAGCTGTTTTTT. This encodes CAINLGLAGGVGELFF.